This is a list of T cell receptor beta chains from one sample in a study of T cell repertoires and HLA-DP antigens. This table comes from immunoSEQ multiplex PCR, and its TCRdb copy is limited to in-frame clones, with some not included. The table has more than 90,000 clones, 80% to 95% seen once; the top ten hold about 0.3%. Which antigens these TCRs recognize remains unknown. Sequencing was done on a sample of CD4+ T cells from PBMCs. The receptors were gathered from a woman younger than 30 in good health and CMV-seronegative. Each CDR3 is given with its conserved first and last residue. The D gene is left open where the match is weak. Clone size is stated in some rows and not others, as once, few, many or a class when expanded.

V gene	D gene	J gene	clone size	CDR3 DNA	CDR3 protein
TRBV2	NA	TRBJ1-2	NA	TGTGCCAGCAGGGGGAGTTTATATGGCTACACCTTC	CASRGSLYGYTF
TRBV2	NA	TRBJ1-5	few	TGTGCCAGCAGTGAATGGGTTAGCAATCAGCCCCAGCATTTT	CASSEWVSNQPQHF
TRBV2	TRBD1	TRBJ1-1	NA	TGTGCCAGCAGCATCAGGGGGCAGAACACTGAAGCTTTCTTT	CASSIRGQNTEAFF
TRBV5-1	NA	TRBJ2-3	NA	TGCGCCAGCAGGAAGTGGACTAGCACAGATACGCAGTATTTT	CASRKWTSTDTQYF
TRBV11-2	NA	TRBJ2-3	NA	TGTGCCAGCAGCTTATTCGCAGGGGTTACAGATACGCAGTATTTT	CASSLFAGVTDTQYF
TRBV18	NA	TRBJ2-1	once	TGTGCCAGCTCACCACTCGGGGATTCCTACAATGAGCAGTTCTTC	CASSPLGDSYNEQFF
TRBV15	NA	TRBJ1-2	NA	TGTGCCACCAACCTAGGGAATAACTATGGCTACACCTTC	CATNLGNNYGYTF
TRBV6-1	TRBD1	TRBJ1-2	NA	TGTGCCAGCCGTGGTAACAGGGGGAAAACTAACTATGGCTACACCTTC	CASRGNRGKTNYGYTF
TRBV4-3	NA	TRBJ2-1	NA	TGCGCCAGCAGCCAAGATACGGACGGTGAGCAGTTCTTC	CASSQDTDGEQFF
TRBV5-1	TRBD2	TRBJ2-1	NA	TGCGCCAGCAGCTCCGGGACTAGCGGTCCATCCTACAATGAGCAGTTCTTC	CASSSGTSGPSYNEQFF
TRBV6-6	NA	TRBJ1-5	NA	TGTGCCAGCACCGGAATCGTTGTTCAGCCCCAGCATTTT	CASTGIVVQPQHF
TRBV5-4	NA	TRBJ1-4	NA	TGTGCCAGCAGCCCCGACCCCGGGGGCAGTGGTGAAAAACTGTTTTTT	CASSPDPGGSGEKLFF
TRBV10-3	TRBD1	TRBJ2-5	once	TGTGCCATCAGCGCCGGGACAGGGTACCAAGAGACCCAGTACTTC	CAISAGTGYQETQYF
TRBV28	TRBD1	TRBJ1-5	NA	TGTGCCAGCAGTTTAGGACAGGGAATCAATCAGCCCCAGCATTTT	CASSLGQGINQPQHF
TRBV18	NA	TRBJ2-5	NA	TGTGCCAGCTCACTGCTCGGCTCTTATCTTCAGACCCAGTACTTC	CASSLLGSYLQTQYF
TRBV7-9	NA	TRBJ2-1	NA	TGTGCCAGCAGCTTAGGGGTAGGGCAGTTCTTC	CASSLGVGQFF
TRBV4-3	NA	TRBJ1-4	NA	TGCGCCAGCAGCCAAGCACCAAGGGTAAACGAAAAACTGTTTTTT	CASSQAPRVNEKLFF
TRBV7-9	NA	TRBJ2-3	NA	TGTGCCAGCAGCTTACAGGGATTCAGGGATACGCAGTATTTT	CASSLQGFRDTQYF
TRBV6-5	TRBD1	TRBJ2-1	NA	TGTGCCAGCAGTTACTGGACAGGGCTTGAGCAGTTCTTC	CASSYWTGLEQFF
TRBV28	TRBD2	TRBJ2-5	NA	TGTGCCAGCAGTTTACTAGCGGGGAATCTACCCCAAGAGACCCAGTACTTC	CASSLLAGNLPQETQYF
TRBV5-5	NA	TRBJ1-6	once	TGTGCCAGCAGCCCCCAACCGGGGCAGTTCGACAATAATTCACCCCTCCACTTT	CASSPQPGQFDNNSPLHF
TRBV7-6	NA	TRBJ2-1	NA	TGTGCCAGCAGCGCCAATAGCCTTCGAGGGAGCTCCTACAATGAGCAGTTCTTC	CASSANSLRGSSYNEQFF
TRBV28	NA	TRBJ1-2	NA	TGTGCCAGCAGTAACCCCTATGGCTACACCTTC	CASSNPYGYTF
TRBV7-2	TRBD2	TRBJ2-1	NA	TGTGCCAGCAGGAGACTAGCGGGTCGTAATGAGCAGTTCTTC	CASRRLAGRNEQFF
TRBV5-1	NA	TRBJ1-4	NA	TGCGCCAGCAGCCTTTGGACGGGCGGGAGGGGTGAAAAACTGTTTTTT	CASSLWTGGRGEKLFF
TRBV6-1	NA	TRBJ2-5	NA	TGTGCCAGCAGTGCGAGACCTTCTTCTTGGGAGACCCAGTACTTC	CASSARPSSWETQYF
TRBV7-3	NA	TRBJ1-1	NA	TGTGCCAGCAGCCCCCTCGGGGGGGCCCCCGTAGAAGCTTTCTTT	CASSPLGGAPVEAFF
TRBV19	TRBD1	TRBJ1-1	NA	TGTGCCAGTAGTATTTGGGACAGGAACACTGAAGCTTTCTTT	CASSIWDRNTEAFF
TRBV6-5	TRBD1	TRBJ2-3	NA	TGTGCCAGCAGTTACCGACAGGGCCCAGATACGCAGTATTTT	CASSYRQGPDTQYF
TRBV4-1	NA	TRBJ2-7	NA	TGCGCCAGCAGCCCCGGGGACCGGTACGAGCAGTACTTC	CASSPGDRYEQYF
TRBV6-6	NA	TRBJ2-7	NA	TGTGCCAGCAGTCCTAACACCGGGCCCTACGAGCAGTACTTC	CASSPNTGPYEQYF
TRBV6-4	NA	TRBJ2-3	few	TGTGCCAGCAGTGAAGGTCGTGGAGCAATGGATACGCAGTATTTT	CASSEGRGAMDTQYF
TRBV6-4	TRBD1	TRBJ1-5	NA	TGTGCCAGCAGCCCTGACAGGGGAAGCAATCAGCCCCAGCATTTT	CASSPDRGSNQPQHF
TRBV6-1	TRBD1	TRBJ1-2	once	TGTGCCAGCAGTCACAGGGGGAACTATGGCTACACCTTC	CASSHRGNYGYTF
TRBV11-2	TRBD1	TRBJ2-3	NA	TGTGCCAGCAACCCGACAGGGGCGGGCACAGATACGCAGTATTTT	CASNPTGAGTDTQYF
TRBV18	NA	TRBJ2-5	NA	TGTGCCAGCTCACCAATAGTTCAAGAGACCCAGTACTTC	CASSPIVQETQYF
TRBV11-2	TRBD2	TRBJ2-1	once	TGTGCCAGCAGCTCCAGACTTACTAGCGGGGTCCCGCCCTACAATGAGCAGTTCTTC	CASSSRLTSGVPPYNEQFF
TRBV5-8	NA	TRBJ1-1	NA	TGTGCCAGCAGCTTGATCGGACAATCTGAAGCTTTCTTT	CASSLIGQSEAFF
TRBV7-9	NA	TRBJ1-2	NA	TGTGCCAGCAGCTCAGGACGCGTTACTAACTATGGCTACACCTTC	CASSSGRVTNYGYTF
TRBV18	TRBD2	TRBJ2-1	NA	TGTGCCAGCTCACCGACTAGCGGAAGCTCCTACAATGAGCAGTTCTTC	CASSPTSGSSYNEQFF
TRBV27	TRBD1	TRBJ1-1	once	TGTGCCAGCAGTTTATCAAGGGACAGTAAAGCTTTCTTT	CASSLSRDSKAFF
TRBV4-2	NA	TRBJ2-1	NA	TGTGCCAGCAGCCCGGTAGGAGGGGGCCGGTCCTACAATGAGCAGTTCTTC	CASSPVGGGRSYNEQFF
TRBV4-2	NA	TRBJ2-3	NA	TGTGCCAGCAGCCAAGAAGGGAATACGCAGTATTTT	CASSQEGNTQYF
TRBV10-3	TRBD1	TRBJ1-1	NA	TGTGCCATCAGTGGACCGGGACAGGGGGCCCTGCAAGCTTTCTTT	CAISGPGQGALQAFF
TRBV5-1	NA	TRBJ2-6	NA	TGCGCCAGCAGCCGATCAGGATCTGGGGCCAACGTCCTGACTTTC	CASSRSGSGANVLTF
TRBV7-2	NA	TRBJ1-1	NA	TGTGCCAGCAGCTTACTATCTGCGAACTTGAACACTGAAGCTTTCTTT	CASSLLSANLNTEAFF
TRBV6-1	TRBD2	TRBJ2-7	once	TGTGCCAGCATTGCAAGGACTAGCGGACAATACGAGCAGTACTTC	CASIARTSGQYEQYF
TRBV28	TRBD1	TRBJ2-7	NA	TGTGCCAGCAGTTTAGGCGACAGGGGGAACGAGCAGTACTTC	CASSLGDRGNEQYF
TRBV7-2	TRBD1	TRBJ2-7	NA	TGTGCCAGCAGCACCATTTTGGACAGGGGTCACGAGCAGTACTTC	CASSTILDRGHEQYF
TRBV7-3	TRBD1	TRBJ2-1	NA	TGTGCCAGCAGCCCCGGGACAGGGAAATACAATGAGCAGTTCTTC	CASSPGTGKYNEQFF